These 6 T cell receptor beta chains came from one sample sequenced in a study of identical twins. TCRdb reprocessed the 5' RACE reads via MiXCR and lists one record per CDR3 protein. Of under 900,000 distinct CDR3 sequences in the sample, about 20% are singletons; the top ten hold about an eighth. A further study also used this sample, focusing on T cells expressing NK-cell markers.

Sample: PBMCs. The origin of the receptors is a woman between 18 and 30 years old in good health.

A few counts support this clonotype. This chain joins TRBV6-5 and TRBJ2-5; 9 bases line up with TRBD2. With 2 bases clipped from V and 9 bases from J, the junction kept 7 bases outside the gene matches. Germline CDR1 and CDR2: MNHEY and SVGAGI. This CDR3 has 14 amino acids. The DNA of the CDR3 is TGTGCCAGCAGTTACGTTTCGGGACTAGCTTCCCAGTACTTC. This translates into CASSYVSGLASQYF.

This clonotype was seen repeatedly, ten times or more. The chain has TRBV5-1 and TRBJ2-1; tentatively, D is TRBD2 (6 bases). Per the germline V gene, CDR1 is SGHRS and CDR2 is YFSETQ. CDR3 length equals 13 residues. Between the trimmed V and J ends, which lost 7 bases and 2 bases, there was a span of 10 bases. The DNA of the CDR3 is TGCGCCAGCGGGGACTTCCCCTACAATGAGCAGTTCTTC. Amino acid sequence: CASGDFPYNEQFF.

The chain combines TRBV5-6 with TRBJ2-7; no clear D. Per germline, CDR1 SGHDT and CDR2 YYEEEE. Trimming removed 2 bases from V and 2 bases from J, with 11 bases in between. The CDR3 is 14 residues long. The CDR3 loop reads CASSLETDPYEQYF. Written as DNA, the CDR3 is TGTGCCAGCAGCTTAGAGACCGATCCCTACGAGCAGTACTTC.

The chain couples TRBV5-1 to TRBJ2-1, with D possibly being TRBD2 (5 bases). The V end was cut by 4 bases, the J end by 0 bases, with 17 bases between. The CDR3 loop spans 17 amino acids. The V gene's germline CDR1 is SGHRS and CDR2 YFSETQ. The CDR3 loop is CASSHNTRHVSYNEQFF. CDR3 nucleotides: TGCGCCAGCAGCCATAATACTAGACATGTCTCCTACAATGAGCAGTTCTTC. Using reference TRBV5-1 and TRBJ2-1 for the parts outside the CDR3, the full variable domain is KAGVTQTPRYLIKTRGQQVTLSCSPISGHRSVSWYQQTPGQGLQFLFEYFSETQRNKGNFPGRFSGRQFSNSRSEMNVSTLELGDSALYLCASSHNTRHVSYNEQFFGPGTRLTVL.

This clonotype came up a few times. In DNA form, the CDR3 reads TGTGCCAGCAGCCAAGTCCCTCGCCAGATAACCTCCCGCGAGCAGTACTTC. Its translation: CASSQVPRQITSREQYF. The V and J genes are TRBV14 and TRBJ2-7; no firm D call. The CDR3 is made up of 17 amino acids. Germline lookup yields CDR1 SGHDN and CDR2 FVKESK. V lost 1 base and J 6 bases, leaving 22 bases between the germline ends.

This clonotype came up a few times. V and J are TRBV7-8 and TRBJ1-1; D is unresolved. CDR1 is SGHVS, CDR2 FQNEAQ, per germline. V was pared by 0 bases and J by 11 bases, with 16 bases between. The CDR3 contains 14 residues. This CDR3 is CASSLAFGYRLAFF. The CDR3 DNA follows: TGTGCCAGCAGCTTAGCTTTCGGGTACCGATTGGCTTTCTTT.